The 2 T cell receptor beta chains given below trace back to one sample, sequenced in a study of cytomegalovirus exposure and HLA in healthy donors. The PCR had 60 Vbeta and 13 Jbeta primers. Assay: immunoSEQ multiplex PCR; the TCRdb copy retains only in-frame clones and omits some. This table holds around 120,000 clones, 81% found once. Sequenced sample: PBMCs. These receptors were obtained from a woman in her forties in good health and CMV-seropositive.

The V call is TRBV7-2, the J call TRBJ1-2; TRBD1 matches 9 bases. The CDR3 is 14 residues long. Trimming cost V 5 bases and J 3 bases; bases outside gene matches: 4. Germline CDR1 reads SGHTA; CDR2 reads FQGNSA. The CDR3 here is CASSRGQGDYGYTF. In DNA, the CDR3 is TGTGCCAGCAGCCGGGGACAGGGCGACTATGGCTACACCTTC.

J is TRBJ2-7 and V is TRBV5-1, with 7 nucleotides matching TRBD1. Germline V gene sequence: CDR1 SGHRS, CDR2 YFSETQ. The J segment lost 0 bases and the V segment lost 3 bases, leaving 3 bases of the junction unmatched. The CDR3 contains 14 residues. The CDR3 DNA reads TGCGCCAGCAGCTGGGACAGCTTCTCCTACGAGCAGTACTTC. This sequence encodes CASSWDSFSYEQYF.